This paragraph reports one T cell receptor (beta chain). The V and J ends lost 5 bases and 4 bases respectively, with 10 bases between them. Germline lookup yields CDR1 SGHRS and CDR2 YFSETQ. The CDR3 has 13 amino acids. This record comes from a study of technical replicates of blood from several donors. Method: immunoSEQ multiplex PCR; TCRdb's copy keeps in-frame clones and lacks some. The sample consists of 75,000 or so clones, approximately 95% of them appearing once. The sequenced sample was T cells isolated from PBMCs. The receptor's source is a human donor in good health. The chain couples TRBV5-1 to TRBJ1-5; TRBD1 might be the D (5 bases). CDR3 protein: CASSFRGNQPQHF. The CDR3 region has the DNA TGCGCCAGCAGTTTCCGGGGGAATCAGCCCCAGCATTTT.